A selection of T cell receptor beta chains follows, all from one sample in a study of T cells after yellow fever vaccination. From the 5' RACE reads, TCRdb called clonotypes with MiXCR, one entry per CDR3 protein. The sample holds hundreds of thousands of distinct CDR3 sequences; approximately 15% are singletons and the top ten take 11% to 15%. Sequences were derived from PBMCs, sampled on the day of the yellow fever booster vaccination. These receptor sequences come from a young man who received the YFV17D yellow fever vaccine. Both conserved end residues are part of each CDR3. D genes are given only for firm matches. A row's size may be missing; if present it is once, few, many or a size class.

CDR3nt	CDR3aa	d_gene	j_gene	len	abundance	v_gene
TGTGCCACACAATCCGATAGCGGGAGGGTTGAGCAGTACTTC	CATQSDSGRVEQYF	TRBD2	TRBJ2-7	14	few	TRBV6-1
TGTGCCAGCAGTTACTCGGTTAACACCGGGGAGCTGTTTTTT	CASSYSVNTGELFF	NA	TRBJ2-2	14	NA	TRBV6-2/TRBV6-3
TGTGCCAGCAGTTACGAGGGGGTCTACACCTTC	CASSYEGVYTF	NA	TRBJ1-2	11	NA	TRBV6-5
TGCAGCGTCGGACTAGCGGGACGACTCACCGGGGAGCTGTTTTTT	CSVGLAGRLTGELFF	TRBD2	TRBJ2-2	15	few	TRBV29-1
TGTGCCACCAGCAGATCCACCTACGCTACTAACTATGGCTACACCTTC	CATSRSTYATNYGYTF	NA	TRBJ1-2	16	many	TRBV15
TGTGCCAGCAGTTCAGGGCCACGGAGACTAGCGAGCACAGATACGCAGTATTTT	CASSSGPRRLASTDTQYF	TRBD2	TRBJ2-3	18	NA	TRBV6-2/TRBV6-3
TGTGCCAGCGAGAGACTGACAGGGCCCGTGGGGGTCTACAATGAGCAGTTCTTC	CASERLTGPVGVYNEQFF	TRBD1	TRBJ2-1	18	NA	TRBV7-6
TGTGCCAGCAGCTCCCGAAGAGGGGACACTGAAGCTTTCTTT	CASSSRRGDTEAFF	NA	TRBJ1-1	14	NA	TRBV7-2
TGCGCCAGCAGCTCACCCCCGAGAGAAGCTTTCTTT	CASSSPPREAFF	NA	TRBJ1-1	12	few	TRBV5-1
TGTGCCAGCAGCCACCCCGACAGCCAAGAGACCCAGTACTTC	CASSHPDSQETQYF	NA	TRBJ2-5	14	NA	TRBV9
TGTGCCACCCGGGACAGGGGTTTTACCGGGGAGCTGTTTTTT	CATRDRGFTGELFF	TRBD1	TRBJ2-2	14	NA	TRBV6-1
TGTGCCTGGAGTGTACTGGGGGGCTACACCTTC	CAWSVLGGYTF	NA	TRBJ1-2	11	NA	TRBV30
TGCAGTGCTAGAGATTCCGCCAGCTCAACCTACGAGCAGTACTTC	CSARDSASSTYEQYF	NA	TRBJ2-7	15	NA	TRBV20-1
TGTGCCAGCAGTTACTCCTCGGTATCCTGGCCCCAGCATTTT	CASSYSSVSWPQHF	NA	TRBJ1-5	14	NA	TRBV6-2/TRBV6-3